This note documents a single T cell receptor beta chain sequence. The sample comes from a study of shared clonotypes between healthy human individuals. CD45RO-negative, CCR7-selected cells formed the naive CD8 fraction, which excluded terminally differentiated effector memory CD45RA+ cells. This table comes from immunoSEQ multiplex PCR, and its TCRdb copy is limited to in-frame clones, with some not included. The data contain under 850,000 clones, around 93% of them singletons. The CDR3 spans 15 residues. CDR1 MNHNY and CDR2 SVGAGI come from the germline V gene (reference sequence). V shed 5 bases and J shed 2 bases, with 15 bases lying between them.

The sequenced sample was naive CD8+ T cells sorted from blood. The chain joins TRBV6-6 to TRBJ2-5; D is perhaps TRBD2 (7 bases). This sequence originates from a man aged 30 to 45 in good health. The CDR3 bases are TGTGCCAGCAGTGGCAGGGGAGGGGGTCAAGAGACCCAGTACTTC. The encoded protein is CASSGRGGGQETQYF.